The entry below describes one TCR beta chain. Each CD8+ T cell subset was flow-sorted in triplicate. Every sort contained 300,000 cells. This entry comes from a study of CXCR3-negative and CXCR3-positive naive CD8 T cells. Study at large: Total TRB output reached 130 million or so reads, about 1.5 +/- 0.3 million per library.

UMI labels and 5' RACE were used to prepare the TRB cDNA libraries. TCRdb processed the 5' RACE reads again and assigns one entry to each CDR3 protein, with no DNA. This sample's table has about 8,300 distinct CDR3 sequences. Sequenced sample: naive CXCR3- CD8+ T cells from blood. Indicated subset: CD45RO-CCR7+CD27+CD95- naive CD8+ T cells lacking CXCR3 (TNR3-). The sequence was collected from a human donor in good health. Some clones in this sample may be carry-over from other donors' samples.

The CDR3 spells CASSSRPDSLSPYEQYF. The chain couples TRBV7-9 to TRBJ2-7; TCRdb names TRBD1, which stays unverified in the absence of DNA. The CDR3 loop spans 17 amino acids. Per germline, CDR1 SEHNR and CDR2 FQNEAQ (reference sequence).